These 25 T cell receptor beta chains share one sample of origin, sequenced in a study of blood T cell repertoires in COVID-19. Libraries were prepared by immunoSEQ multiplex PCR; TCRdb keeps only in-frame clonotypes and omits some of them. The data hold 200,000 to 250,000 clones, with 83% observed a single time. The sequenced sample was PBMCs or T cells enriched from blood (not recorded which). These receptors were taken from a woman in her forties who had been exposed to COVID-19.

The rearrangement joins TRBV3-1 (or the pseudogene TRBV3-2) to TRBJ1-1, with 10 bases aligning to TRBD1. This CDR3 contains 14 residues. Germline V gives CDR1 LGHDT, CDR2 YNNKEL (reference sequence). With V trimmed by 3 bases and J by 5 bases, 3 bases remained unmatched. CDR3: CASSQDRGITEAFF. Written as DNA, the CDR3 is TGTGCCAGCAGCCAGGACAGGGGGATAACTGAAGCTTTCTTT.

The chain combines TRBV2 with TRBJ2-1; TRBD2 aligns across 7 bases. The V gene end was trimmed by 8 bases and the J gene end by 1 base; junction bases not matched to a gene: 5. The CDR3 contains 14 residues. Germline V gene lookup returns CDR1 SNHLY and CDR2 FYNNEI. CDR3 nucleotides: TGTGCCAGCCGAGCGGGGAGTTCCTACAATGAGCAGTTCTTC. It encodes CASRAGSSYNEQFF.

The DNA for the CDR3 is TGTGCCAGTGGGCAGCTGGGCTCCTACGAGCAGTACTTC. This sequence encodes CASGQLGSYEQYF. The rearrangement links TRBV7-2 to TRBJ2-7; unclear D gene. Germline V gene lookup returns CDR1 SGHTA and CDR2 FQGNSA. This CDR3 has 13 residues. V was pared by 9 bases and J by 0 bases, with 12 bases between.

The chain joins TRBV7-9 to TRBJ2-1; the D gene is possibly TRBD2 (6 bases). Trimming left V 5 bases short and J 7 bases short, with 15 bases between. This CDR3 region has 14 residues. The germline gives CDR1 SEHNR, CDR2 FQNEAQ (reference sequence). The CDR3: CASSGDWGDNEQFF. The CDR3 DNA follows: TGTGCCAGCAGCGGGGATTGGGGGGATAATGAGCAGTTCTTC.

This clone is a singleton in its sample. The rearrangement uses TRBV20-1 and TRBJ2-3; unclear D gene. V was pared by 2 bases and J by 5 bases, with 2 bases between. CDR3 length equals 10 residues. Germline V gene sequence: CDR1 DFQATT, CDR2 SNEGSKA (reference sequence). CDR3 nucleotides: TGCAGTGCTAGACGAGATACGCAGTATTTT. It codes for CSARRDTQYF.

Written as DNA, the CDR3 is TGTGCCAGCAGTTCTAGGTACACTGAAGCTTTCTTT. Amino acid sequence: CASSSRYTEAFF. V gene TRBV28 combines with J gene TRBJ1-1, with D uncertain. CDR1 is MDHEN, CDR2 SYDVKM, per germline. The CDR3 totals 12 residues. The V and J ends lost 4 bases and 3 bases respectively, with 6 bases between them.

The chain has TRBV30 and TRBJ1-2, with D possibly being TRBD1 (6 bases). Germline CDR1 and CDR2: GTSNPN and SVGIG (reference sequence). Trimming took 3 bases from V and 7 from J, leaving 21 bases between them. There are 15 residues in the CDR3. As DNA, the CDR3 is TGTGCCTGGAGCACCGGGCAGGGGCTGGTCGGTGGCTACACCTTC. It specifies CAWSTGQGLVGGYTF.

Comments on this clone: Other DNA sequences within the sample encode an identical CDR3. The V and J genes are TRBV7-9 and TRBJ1-3; D possibly corresponds to TRBD1 (6 bases). The V gene lost 4 bases and the J gene lost 1 base, with 8 bases spanning the gap. There are 14 residues in the CDR3. Germline CDR1 and CDR2: SEHNR and FQNEAQ (reference sequence). The CDR3 nucleotides are TGTGCCAGCAGCTCAACAGGGTCTGGAAACACCATATATTTT. Translating gives CASSSTGSGNTIYF.

V usage is TRBV5-1 and J usage is TRBJ2-5, with TRBD2 matching over 12 bases. Germline trimming cut 6 bases from V and 0 bases from J; bases unmatched to any gene: 3. CDR1 is SGHRS, CDR2 YFSETQ, per germline. The CDR3 is 15 residues long. In DNA, the CDR3 is TGCGCCAGCACCTGGACTAGCGGGGACCAAGAGACCCAGTACTTC. Its protein product is CASTWTSGDQETQYF.

The rearrangement uses TRBV7-2 and TRBJ1-6; 9 bases are shared with TRBD1. The CDR3 extends over 16 amino acids. After removal of 5 bases from V and 6 bases from J, the junction contained 8 bases not matched to a gene. The germline V gene has CDR1 SGHTA and CDR2 FQGNSA. CDR3 in amino acids: CASSATNRGLNSPLHF. For the CDR3, the DNA is TGTGCCAGCAGCGCGACGAACAGGGGGCTTAATTCACCCCTCCACTTT.

The chain joins TRBV19 to TRBJ1-1, with D possibly TRBD1 on 5 matching bases. Trimming shortened V by 7 bases and J by 3 bases, and 18 bases separated the two germline ends. CDR1 and CDR2 (germline): LNHDA, SQIVND (reference sequence). The CDR3 spans 15 residues. The CDR3 bases are TGTGCCAGTAAGACCCTGGGGGGAGAGTACACTGAAGCTTTCTTT. Its protein product is CASKTLGGEYTEAFF.

V gene TRBV6-5 combines with J gene TRBJ1-5; D perhaps matches TRBD1 (5 bases). CDR3 length: 12 amino acids. V was cut by 8 bases and J by 4 bases, with 9 bases left in between. The germline V gene has CDR1 MNHEY and CDR2 SVGAGI. The CDR3: CASVQGNQPQHF. The DNA of the CDR3 is TGTGCCAGCGTTCAGGGTAATCAGCCCCAGCATTTT.

This CDR3 is CASSLTGSNYGYTF. The CDR3 DNA follows: TGTGCCAGCAGCCTGACAGGCTCTAACTATGGCTACACCTTC. The V gene is TRBV5-6, the J gene TRBJ1-2; D might be TRBD1 (6 bases). This CDR3 region has 14 residues. Germline V gene sequence: CDR1 SGHDT, CDR2 YYEEEE. V shed 4 bases and J shed 0 bases, with 10 bases lying between them.

This clone appeared a single time. The gene calls are TRBV7-8 and TRBJ2-1, with 14 bases matching TRBD2. V shed 6 bases, J shed 0 bases, and the junction held 10 bases outside the gene matches. Per germline, CDR1 SGHVS and CDR2 FQNEAQ. The CDR3 extends over 19 amino acids. The CDR3: CASSLAGTSGGSSYNEQFF. Here the CDR3 DNA reads TGTGCCAGCAGTCTAGCAGGGACTAGCGGGGGCAGCTCCTACAATGAGCAGTTCTTC.

The chain recombines TRBV15 with TRBJ1-1; 8 nucleotides agree with TRBD1. The V and J ends lost 0 bases and 11 bases, in that order; junction bases with no gene match: 8. The CDR3 consists of 14 residues. Germline lookup yields CDR1 LNHNV and CDR2 YYDKDF (reference sequence). The CDR3 loop reads CATSRDLDREYAFF. The CDR3 DNA is TGTGCCACCAGCAGAGACTTGGACAGGGAATACGCTTTCTTT.

This rearrangement joins TRBV7-3 to TRBJ2-3; TRBD1 aligns across 9 bases. Germline CDR1 and CDR2: SGHTA and FQGTGA. The CDR3 length is 15 residues. V dropped 5 bases and J dropped 5; count of bases not matched to a gene: 8. CDR3 region: CASSTTGGKVDTQYF. CDR3 nucleotide sequence: TGTGCCAGCAGCACAACAGGGGGCAAGGTAGATACGCAGTATTTT. The variable domain in full, completed from reference TRBV7-3 and TRBJ2-3, reads GAGVSQTPSNKVTEKGKYVELRCDPISGHTALYWYRQSLGQGPEFLIYFQGTGAADDSGLPNDRFFAVRPEGSVSTLKIQRTERGDSAVYLCASSTTGGKVDTQYFGPGTRLTVL.

The genes are TRBV4-2 and TRBJ2-1; 8 bases fit TRBD2. J lost 6 bases, V lost 3 bases, and 4 bases had no gene match. Germline V gives CDR1 LGHNA, CDR2 YNFKEQ. This CDR3 has 14 residues. The CDR3 protein is CASSHVTSVNEQFF. DNA of the CDR3: TGTGCCAGCAGCCATGTGACTAGCGTCAATGAGCAGTTCTTC.

This clone was seen only a few times. This CDR3 reads CASRPERARNTEAFF. DNA of the CDR3: TGTGCCAGCAGGCCAGAGAGGGCCCGGAACACTGAAGCTTTCTTT. The rearrangement links TRBV27 to TRBJ1-1, with unresolved D. This CDR3 spans 15 amino acids. CDR1 and CDR2 (germline): MNHEY, SMNVEV (reference sequence). Trimming removed 6 bases from V and 1 base from J, with 15 bases in between.

CDR3 loop: CASHETQRGPYNEQFF. CDR3 nucleotides: TGTGCCAGCCATGAGACCCAGCGGGGGCCTTACAATGAGCAGTTCTTC. The J gene is TRBJ2-1, the V gene TRBV27; TRBD2 agrees at 8 bases. Unmatched junction bases numbered 13, after V lost 8 bases and J lost 4 bases. CDR1 is MNHEY, CDR2 SMNVEV, per germline (reference sequence). The CDR3 length is 16 residues.

CDR3 protein: CASSLGQWEKLFF. The CDR3 DNA follows: TGTGCCAGCAGTTTGGGGCAGTGGGAAAAACTGTTTTTT. The chain is built from TRBV12-3 or TRBV12-4 and TRBJ1-4; weak D call: TRBD1 (5 bases). V was trimmed by 3 bases and J by 8 bases, leaving 10 bases between them. The CDR3 is 13 residues long.

This clone appeared a single time. The chain has TRBV19 and TRBJ1-1; D unclear. V was cut by 8 bases and J by 8 bases, with 12 bases left in between. This CDR3 is 11 amino acids long. Germline V gives CDR1 LNHDA, CDR2 SQIVND (reference sequence). Here the CDR3 reads CASEYGSEAFF. The CDR3 DNA follows: TGTGCCAGTGAATACGGGTCCGAAGCTTTCTTT.

This clone occurred many times. At one end, the junction sequence differs from germline, possibly due to a read error. V usage is TRBV7-7 and J usage is TRBJ2-1; TRBD2 aligns across 12 bases. There are 16 residues in the CDR3. The germline V gene has CDR1 SSHAT and CDR2 FNYEAQ (reference sequence). CDR3 coding DNA: TGTGCTAGCAGCTTAGGGCTAGCGGGGGGGCCGGATGAGCAGTTCTTC. It translates to CASSLGLAGGPDEQFF.

The chain recombines TRBV18 with TRBJ2-1; D may be TRBD1 (6 bases). V shed 3 bases and J shed 7 bases, with 13 bases lying between them. CDR3 length: 14 amino acids. The V gene's germline CDR1 is KGHSH and CDR2 LQKENI. As DNA, the CDR3 is TGTGCCAGCTCACCGAACAGGGCCAGGAATGAGCAGTTCTTC. This gives the protein CASSPNRARNEQFF.

The V and J genes are TRBV12-3 or TRBV12-4 and TRBJ2-2; 7 positions agree with TRBD1. This CDR3 has 13 amino acids. With V trimmed by 6 bases and J by 5 bases, 3 bases remained unmatched. The CDR3 loop reads CASSPTGTGELFF. The CDR3, as DNA: TGTGCCAGCAGCCCGACAGGGACCGGGGAGCTGTTTTTT.

The rearrangement joins TRBV3-1 (or the pseudogene TRBV3-2) to TRBJ2-2; 11 positions match TRBD2. With V trimmed by 3 bases and J by 5 bases, 2 bases remained unmatched. Germline-derived CDR1 and CDR2 are LGHDT and YNNKEL (reference sequence). The CDR3 extends over 15 amino acids. CDR3 amino acids: CASSQGLAVTGELFF. The DNA of the CDR3 is TGTGCCAGCAGCCAGGGACTAGCGGTGACCGGGGAGCTGTTTTTT.